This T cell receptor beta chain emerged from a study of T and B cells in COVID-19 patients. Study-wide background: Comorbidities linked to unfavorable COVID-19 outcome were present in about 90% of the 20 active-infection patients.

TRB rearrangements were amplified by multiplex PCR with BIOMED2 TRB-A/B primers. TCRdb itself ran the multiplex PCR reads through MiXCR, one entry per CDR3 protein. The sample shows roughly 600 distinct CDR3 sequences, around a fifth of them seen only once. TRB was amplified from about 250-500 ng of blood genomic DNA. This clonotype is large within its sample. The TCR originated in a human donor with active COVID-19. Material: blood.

The CDR3 here is CSAGGNEQFF. The CDR3 nucleotides are TGCAGCGCGGGGGGTAATGAGCAGTTCTTC. The chain uses TRBV29-1 and TRBJ2-1; TRBD2 matches at 7 bases. The junction had 1 base not matched to a gene; V was cut back by 7 bases and J by 7 bases. The CDR3 sequence is 10 residues long. The germline gives CDR1 SQVTM, CDR2 ANQGSEA.